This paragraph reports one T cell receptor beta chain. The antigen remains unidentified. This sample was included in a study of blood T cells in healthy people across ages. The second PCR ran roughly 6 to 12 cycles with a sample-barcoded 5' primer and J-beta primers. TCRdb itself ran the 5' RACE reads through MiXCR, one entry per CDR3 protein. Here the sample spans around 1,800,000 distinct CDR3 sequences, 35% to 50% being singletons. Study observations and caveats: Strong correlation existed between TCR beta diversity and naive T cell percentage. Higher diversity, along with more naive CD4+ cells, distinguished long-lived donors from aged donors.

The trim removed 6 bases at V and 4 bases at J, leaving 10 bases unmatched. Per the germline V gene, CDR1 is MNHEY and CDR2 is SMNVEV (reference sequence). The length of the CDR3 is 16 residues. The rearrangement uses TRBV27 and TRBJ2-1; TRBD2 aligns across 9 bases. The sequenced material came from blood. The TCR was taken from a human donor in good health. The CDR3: CASRPLAGTWYNEQFF. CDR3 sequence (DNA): TGTGCCAGCAGACCCCTAGCGGGGACCTGGTACAATGAGCAGTTCTTC.